These 10 T cell receptor beta chains came from one sample sequenced in a study of blood T cell repertoires in COVID-19. The table came from immunoSEQ multiplex PCR; TCRdb's copy has only in-frame clones and leaves some out. The sample lists approximately 400,000 clones, approximately 90% occurring once. The sample comprised peripheral blood. The receptors were gathered from a woman aged 50 to 60 with COVID-19, enrolled during active disease.

The chain couples TRBV30 to TRBJ1-6; no firm D call. Germline V gene lookup returns CDR1 GTSNPN and CDR2 SVGIG (reference sequence). With 4 bases removed from V and 13 bases from J, the gap between germline ends came to 14 bases. The CDR3 spans 12 residues. CDR3 amino acids: CAWTPGGPPLHF. CDR3 nucleotides: TGTGCCTGGACCCCCGGAGGACCTCCCCTCCACTTT.

The chain joins TRBV9 to TRBJ1-6, with a weak D call TRBD1 (6 bases). CDR1 and CDR2 from the germline V gene are SGDLS and YYNGEE. The CDR3 spans 15 residues. Trimming left V 0 bases short and J 10 bases short, with 14 bases between. CDR3 DNA: TGTGCCAGCAGCGTAGGGACCCTAAGGGGGTCACCCCTCCACTTT. Its translation: CASSVGTLRGSPLHF.

This clone appeared a single time. This sequence joins TRBV2 and TRBJ2-3; no reliable D call. The CDR3 runs to 14 residues. Per germline, CDR1 SNHLY and CDR2 FYNNEI. V lost 8 bases, J lost 3 bases, and 15 bases lay in between. The CDR3 sequence: CASAQASTTDTQYF. Here the CDR3 DNA reads TGTGCCAGCGCTCAGGCCTCCACGACAGATACGCAGTATTTT.

This clone turned up a few times. V is TRBV2 and J is TRBJ2-7; 10 nucleotides match TRBD2. The germline V gene has CDR1 SNHLY and CDR2 FYNNEI. V lost 7 bases to trimming and J lost 2 bases; unmatched junction nucleotides: 17. This CDR3 is built from 18 residues. The CDR3 coding sequence is TGTGCCAGCACCCGTAGCGGGGGGTCCACGGTTGGGCCCTACGAGCAGTACTTC. Translating it yields CASTRSGGSTVGPYEQYF.

V usage is TRBV11-2 and J usage is TRBJ1-2; the D is unclear. Trimming left V 5 bases short and J 6 bases short, with 19 bases between. Per germline, CDR1 SGHAT and CDR2 FQNNGV. The CDR3 runs to 15 residues. CDR3 sequence: CASSPKTEQEDGYTF. The CDR3 DNA is TGTGCCAGCAGCCCTAAGACTGAGCAGGAGGATGGCTACACCTTC.

This clone was detected a few times. V usage is TRBV10-3 and J usage is TRBJ1-6; 7 bases are a match to TRBD1. Germline V gene lookup returns CDR1 ENHRY and CDR2 SYGVKD. The CDR3 runs to 15 residues. With 7 bases clipped from V and 8 bases from J, the junction kept 11 bases outside the gene matches. The CDR3 reads CAIKGEAGGYSPLHF. CDR3 DNA: TGTGCCATCAAGGGGGAAGCAGGGGGATATTCACCCCTCCACTTT.

The CDR3 DNA is TGTGCCAGTAGTATAGTCCACGGGCAGTTCTTC. Translating it yields CASSIVHGQFF. The chain links TRBV19 to TRBJ2-1; D remains unclear. Trimming removed 1 base from V and 12 bases from J, with 7 bases in between. CDR3 length equals 11 residues. Germline-derived CDR1 and CDR2 are LNHDA and SQIVND (reference sequence).

Written as DNA, the CDR3 is TGTGCCAGCAGAAGGACAGGGGGCGTCGAGCAGTACTTC. This codes for CASRRTGGVEQYF. The chain joins TRBV6-5 to TRBJ2-7; 11 bases are shared with TRBD1. Germline V gene data show CDR1 as MNHEY and CDR2 as SVGAGI. This CDR3 region has 13 residues. With 6 bases clipped from V and 6 bases from J, the junction kept 4 bases outside the gene matches.

This clone was seen only once. The CDR3 sequence is CASSPRLAATDTQYF. The CDR3 DNA follows: TGTGCCAGCAGCCCCCGACTAGCGGCCACAGATACGCAGTATTTT. The chain couples TRBV5-6 to TRBJ2-3, with 9 bases identical to TRBD2. In germline, CDR1 is SGHDT, CDR2 YYEEEE. The CDR3 length is 15 residues. V lost 4 bases, J lost 2 bases, and 5 bases stayed unmatched.

The V and J genes are TRBV30 and TRBJ1-1; D ambiguous. Trimming removed 0 bases from V and 7 bases from J, with 15 bases in between. This CDR3 comprises 14 residues. Germline V gives CDR1 GTSNPN, CDR2 SVGIG (reference sequence). The CDR3 nucleotides read TGTGCCTGGAGTGTACGGATGGATGGCGGTGAAGCTTTCTTT. The encoded protein is CAWSVRMDGGEAFF.